A single sample gave rise to the 10 T cell receptor beta chains below, sequenced in a study of identical twins. Each CDR3 protein is one row after TCRdb ran MiXCR on the 5' RACE reads. The repertoire consists of 640,000 or so distinct CDR3 sequences, with approximately 6% occurring once and the leading ten covering 1.5% to 2%. Input material: naive T cells sorted from blood. The origin of the receptors is a man aged 18 to 35 in good health.

This clonotype was seen only a few times. The chain employs TRBV19 and TRBJ2-1; D is unclear. The CDR3 covers 15 residues. Germline assignment: CDR1 LNHDA and CDR2 SQIVND (reference sequence). V gave up 3 bases and J gave up 2 bases, with 11 bases separating them. This CDR3 is CASSISTNPYNEQFF. The CDR3 DNA follows: TGTGCCAGTAGTATCTCTACCAATCCCTACAATGAGCAGTTCTTC.

Many counts were recorded for this clonotype. CDR3 region: CASSPAGQGSDTQYF. Written as DNA, the CDR3 is TGTGCCAGCAGTCCAGCGGGACAGGGTTCGGATACGCAGTATTTT. The rearrangement links TRBV7-9 to TRBJ2-3; 9 bases map to TRBD1. Germline V gives CDR1 SEHNR, CDR2 FQNEAQ (reference sequence). Losses at the gene ends were 6 bases for V and 6 bases for J; bases not matched to a gene: 10. The CDR3 loop spans 15 amino acids.

This clonotype was seen ten or more times. The V and J genes are TRBV5-1 and TRBJ2-1; 8 nucleotides match TRBD1. Germline V gene data show CDR1 as SGHRS and CDR2 as YFSETQ. V shed 6 bases, J shed 6 bases, and the junction held 8 bases outside the gene matches. This CDR3 comprises 14 residues. CDR3 loop: CASNQGAVVNEQFF. The DNA of the CDR3 is TGCGCCAGCAACCAGGGGGCTGTGGTCAATGAGCAGTTCTTC. The variable domain in full, with the rest retrieved from reference TRBV5-1 and TRBJ2-1, is KAGVTQTPRYLIKTRGQQVTLSCSPISGHRSVSWYQQTPGQGLQFLFEYFSETQRNKGNFPGRFSGRQFSNSRSEMNVSTLELGDSALYLCASNQGAVVNEQFFGPGTRLTVL.

This clonotype has a handful of counts. The rearrangement joins TRBV12-3 or TRBV12-4 to TRBJ2-3; D remains ambiguous. The CDR3 sequence is 17 residues long. V was pared by 7 bases and J by 2 bases, with 22 bases between. The CDR3 here is CASTELRLGRLTDTQYF. The CDR3 DNA sequence: TGTGCCAGCACCGAGCTGAGGTTAGGGCGACTCACAGATACGCAGTATTTT.

At least ten counts were recorded for this clonotype. The CDR3: CSAQGERYNEQFF. The CDR3 region has the DNA TGCAGTGCGCAGGGTGAGAGATACAATGAGCAGTTCTTC. J is TRBJ2-1 and V is TRBV20-1; possible D gene TRBD1, 5 bases. The CDR3 covers 13 residues. Germline CDR1 is DFQATT and CDR2 is SNEGSKA (reference sequence). Trimming cost V 6 bases and J 4 bases, with 13 bases left between them.

There are a few counts of this clonotype. The chain combines TRBV5-1 with TRBJ2-2; 7 nucleotides agree with TRBD2. The CDR3 spans 14 residues. Germline CDR1 SGHRS, CDR2 YFSETQ. V lost 6 bases and J lost 1; bases outside the gene matches: 3. The CDR3 nucleotides are TGCGCCAGCAAAGGGACTATGAACACCGGGGAGCTGTTTTTT. Translated: CASKGTMNTGELFF.

The rearrangement links TRBV5-1 to TRBJ2-3, with 10 bases that match TRBD2. CDR3 size: 19 residues. Per germline, CDR1 SGHRS and CDR2 YFSETQ. Trimming cost V 2 bases and J 6 bases; bases outside gene matches: 18. For the CDR3, the DNA is TGCGCCAGCAGCTTCATACGTGGTAGCGGGAGGACCGCCGGGGATACGCAGTATTTT. Translation gives CASSFIRGSGRTAGDTQYF. Full variable domain (missing parts from reference TRBV5-1 and TRBJ2-3): KAGVTQTPRYLIKTRGQQVTLSCSPISGHRSVSWYQQTPGQGLQFLFEYFSETQRNKGNFPGRFSGRQFSNSRSEMNVSTLELGDSALYLCASSFIRGSGRTAGDTQYFGPGTRLTVL.

For this clonotype: This may be a read error: a much more frequent sequence differs by one nucleotide. The missing conserved phenylalanine or tryptophan at the end of this CDR3 makes a read error likely. The chain couples TRBV6-2 or TRBV6-3 to TRBJ2-1; 8 nucleotides match TRBD1. Germline lookup yields CDR1 MNHEY and CDR2 SVGEGT. The junction had 10 bases not matched to a gene; V was cut back by 6 bases and J by 12 bases. The CDR3 contains 13 residues. The CDR3 reads CASRRQGRTGQFL. The CDR3 nucleotides read TGTGCCAGCAGACGACAGGGGAGGACTGGGCAGTTCCTC.

The chain has TRBV7-9 and TRBJ2-1; D remains ambiguous. Germline loops: CDR1 SEHNR, CDR2 FQNEAQ (reference sequence). The V gene lost 1 base and the J gene lost 7 bases, with 8 bases spanning the gap. This CDR3 is 13 amino acids long. Here the CDR3 DNA reads TGTGCCAGCAGCTTAGTCGCGGAAAATGAGCAGTTCTTC. The encoded protein is CASSLVAENEQFF.

This clonotype has only a few counts. V gene TRBV18 combines with J gene TRBJ2-3; D ambiguous. This CDR3 has 15 amino acids. V was pared by 3 bases and J by 0 bases, with 10 bases between. Germline V gene sequence: CDR1 KGHSH, CDR2 LQKENI. The CDR3: CASSPWQLSTDTQYF. The DNA of the CDR3 is TGTGCCAGCTCACCTTGGCAGCTTAGCACAGATACGCAGTATTTT.